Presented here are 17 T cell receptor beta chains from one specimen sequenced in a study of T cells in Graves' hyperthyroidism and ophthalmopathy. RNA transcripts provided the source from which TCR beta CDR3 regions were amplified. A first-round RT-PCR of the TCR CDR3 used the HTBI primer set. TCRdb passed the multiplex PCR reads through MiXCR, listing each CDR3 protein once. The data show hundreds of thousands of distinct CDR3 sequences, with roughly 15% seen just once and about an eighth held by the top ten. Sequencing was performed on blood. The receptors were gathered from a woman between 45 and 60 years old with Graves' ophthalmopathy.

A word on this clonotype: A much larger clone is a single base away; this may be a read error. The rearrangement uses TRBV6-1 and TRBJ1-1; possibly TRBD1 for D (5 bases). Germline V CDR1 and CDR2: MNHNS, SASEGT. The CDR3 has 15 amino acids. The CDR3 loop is CASSPAGAPRSEALF. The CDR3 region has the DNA TGTGCCAGCAGTCCCGCCGGGGCCCCCAGATCCGAAGCTCTCTTT.

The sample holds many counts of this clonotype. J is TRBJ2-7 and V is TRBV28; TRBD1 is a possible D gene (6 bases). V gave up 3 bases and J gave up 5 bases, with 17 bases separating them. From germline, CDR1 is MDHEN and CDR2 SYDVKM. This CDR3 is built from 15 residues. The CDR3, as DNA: TGTGCCAGCAGTTTGGGGGCTGGGGGCCTCCACGAGCAGTACTTC. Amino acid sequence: CASSLGAGGLHEQYF. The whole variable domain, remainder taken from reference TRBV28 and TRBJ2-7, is DVKVTQSSRYLVKRTGEKVFLECVQDMDHENMFWYRQDPGLGLRLIYFSYDVKMKEKGDIPEGYSVSREKKERFSLILESASTNQTSMYLCASSLGAGGLHEQYFGPGTRLTVT.

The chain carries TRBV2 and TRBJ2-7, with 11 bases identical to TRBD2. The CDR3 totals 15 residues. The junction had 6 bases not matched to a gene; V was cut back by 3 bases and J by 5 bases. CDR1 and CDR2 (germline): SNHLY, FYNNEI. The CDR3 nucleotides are TGTGCCAGCAGTGAGTTACTAGCGGGAGAGGACGAGCAGTACTTC. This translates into CASSELLAGEDEQYF.

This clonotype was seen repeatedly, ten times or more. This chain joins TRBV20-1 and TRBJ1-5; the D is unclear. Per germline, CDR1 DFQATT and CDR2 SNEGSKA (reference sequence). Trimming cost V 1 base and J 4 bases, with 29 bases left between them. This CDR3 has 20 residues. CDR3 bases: TGCAGTGCTAGAGGGCCCCCATTCGGCAGAGACTCCGGGTTGAATCAGCCCCAGCATTTT. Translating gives CSARGPPFGRDSGLNQPQHF.

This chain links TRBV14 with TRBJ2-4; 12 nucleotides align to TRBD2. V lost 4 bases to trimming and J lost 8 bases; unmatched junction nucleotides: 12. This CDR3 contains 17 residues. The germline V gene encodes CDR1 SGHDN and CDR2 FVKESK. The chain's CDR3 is CASSPTRLAGALDIQYF. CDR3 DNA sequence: TGTGCCAGCAGCCCGACCCGACTAGCGGGAGCCTTAGACATTCAGTACTTC.

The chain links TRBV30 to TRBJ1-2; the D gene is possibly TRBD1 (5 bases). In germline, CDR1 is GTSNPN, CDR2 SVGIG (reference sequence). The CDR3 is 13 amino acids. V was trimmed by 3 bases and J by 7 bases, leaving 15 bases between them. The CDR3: CAWSAGGVVGYTF. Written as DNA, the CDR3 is TGTGCCTGGAGCGCTGGGGGAGTCGTTGGCTACACCTTC.

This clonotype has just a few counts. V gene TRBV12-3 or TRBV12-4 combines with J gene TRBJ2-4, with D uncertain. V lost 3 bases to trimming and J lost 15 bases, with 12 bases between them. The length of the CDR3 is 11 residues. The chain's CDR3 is CASSFGSIRYF. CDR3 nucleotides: TGTGCCAGCAGTTTTGGCTCAATAAGGTACTTC.

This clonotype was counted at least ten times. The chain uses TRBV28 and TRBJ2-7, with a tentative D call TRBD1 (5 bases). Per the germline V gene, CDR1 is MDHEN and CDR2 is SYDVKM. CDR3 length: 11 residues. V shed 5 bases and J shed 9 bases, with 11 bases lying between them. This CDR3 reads CASSKARGQYF. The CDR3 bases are TGTGCCAGCAGTAAGGCTAGGGGGCAGTACTTC.

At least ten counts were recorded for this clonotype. This CDR3 is CASSLVRGLSEQYF. CDR3 nucleotides: TGTGCCAGCAGTTTAGTGAGGGGGTTGAGCGAGCAGTACTTC. The gene calls are TRBV12-3 or TRBV12-4 and TRBJ2-7; TRBD1 is a possible D gene (6 bases). V was trimmed by 1 base and J by 6 bases, leaving 13 bases between them. The CDR3 is 14 residues long.

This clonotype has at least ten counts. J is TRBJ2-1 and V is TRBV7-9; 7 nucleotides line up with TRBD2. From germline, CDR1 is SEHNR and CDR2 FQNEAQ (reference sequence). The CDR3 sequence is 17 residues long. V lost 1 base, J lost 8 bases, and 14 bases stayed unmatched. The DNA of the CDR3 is TGTGCCAGCAGCTTAGGGTTAGCGGGCCTCTCTGGGGATGAGCAGTTCTTC. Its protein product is CASSLGLAGLSGDEQFF.

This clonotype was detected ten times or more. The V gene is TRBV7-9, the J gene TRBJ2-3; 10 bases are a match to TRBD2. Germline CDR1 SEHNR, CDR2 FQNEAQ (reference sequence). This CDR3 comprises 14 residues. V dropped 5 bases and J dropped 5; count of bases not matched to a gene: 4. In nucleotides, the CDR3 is TGTGCCAGCAGCCCAGGACTAGCGGTAGATACGCAGTATTTT. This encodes CASSPGLAVDTQYF.

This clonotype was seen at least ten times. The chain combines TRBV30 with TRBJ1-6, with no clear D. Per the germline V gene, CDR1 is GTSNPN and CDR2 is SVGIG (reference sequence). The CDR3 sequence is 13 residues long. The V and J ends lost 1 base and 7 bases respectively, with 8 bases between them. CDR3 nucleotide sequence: TGTGCCTGGAGTGATATGACAAATTCACCCCTCCACTTT. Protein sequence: CAWSDMTNSPLHF.

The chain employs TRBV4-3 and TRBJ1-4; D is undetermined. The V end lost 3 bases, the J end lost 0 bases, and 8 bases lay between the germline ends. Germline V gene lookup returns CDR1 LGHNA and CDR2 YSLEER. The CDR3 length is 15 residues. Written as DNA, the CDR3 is TGCGCCAGCAGCCATGCAGCTGCAACTAATGAAAAACTGTTTTTT. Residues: CASSHAAATNEKLFF.

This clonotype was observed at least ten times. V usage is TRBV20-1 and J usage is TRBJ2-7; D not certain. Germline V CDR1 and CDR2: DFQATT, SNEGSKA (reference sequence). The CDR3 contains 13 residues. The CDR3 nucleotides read TGCAGCCAAAAAGGCCAGGCGTACTACGAGCAGTACTTC. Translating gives CSQKGQAYYEQYF.

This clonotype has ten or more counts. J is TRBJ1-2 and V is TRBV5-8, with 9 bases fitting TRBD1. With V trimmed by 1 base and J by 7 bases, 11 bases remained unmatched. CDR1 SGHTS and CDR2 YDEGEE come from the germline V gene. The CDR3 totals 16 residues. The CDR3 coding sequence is TGTGCCAGCAGCTTGTGGGGACAGGGACAGACGGGTGGCTACACCTTC. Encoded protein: CASSLWGQGQTGGYTF. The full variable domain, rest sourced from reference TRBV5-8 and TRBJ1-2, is EAGVTQSPTHLIKTRGQQATLRCSPISGHTSVYWYQQALGLGLQFLLWYDEGEERNRGNFPPRFSGRQFPNYSSELNVNALELEDSALYLCASSLWGQGQTGGYTFGSGTRLTVV.

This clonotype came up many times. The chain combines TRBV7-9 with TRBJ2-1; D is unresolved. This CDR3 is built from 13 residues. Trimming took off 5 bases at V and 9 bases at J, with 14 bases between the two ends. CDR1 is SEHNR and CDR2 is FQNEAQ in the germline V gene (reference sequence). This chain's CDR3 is CASSPRTRLEQFF. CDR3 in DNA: TGTGCCAGCAGCCCTCGAACGCGGCTTGAGCAGTTCTTC. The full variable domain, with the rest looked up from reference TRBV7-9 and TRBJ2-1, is DTGVSQNPRHKITKRGQNVTFRCDPISEHNRLYWYRQTLGQGPEFLTYFQNEAQLEKSRLLSDRFSAERPKGSFSTLEIQRTEQGDSAMYLCASSPRTRLEQFFGPGTRLTVL.

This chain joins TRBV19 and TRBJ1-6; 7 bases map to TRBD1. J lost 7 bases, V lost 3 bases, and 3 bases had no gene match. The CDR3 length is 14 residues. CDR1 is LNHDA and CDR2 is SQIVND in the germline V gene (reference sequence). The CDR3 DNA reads TGTGCCAGTAGTATTCAGGGGGACAATTCACCCCTCCACTTT. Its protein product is CASSIQGDNSPLHF.